The 14 T cell receptor beta chains given below trace back to one sample, sequenced in a study of T-cell reconstitution after alpha-beta-depleted transplantation in children. Unique molecular identifiers were used in preparing the TCRbeta library. A single record per CDR3 protein comes from TCRdb applying MiXCR to the PCR reads. The sample lists about 980,000 distinct CDR3 sequences, around 30% seen once, with under 30% in the top ten. Material: PBMCs, mostly from graft donor cells, obtained 360 days after TCRalphabeta/CD19-depleted stem cell transplant. These TCRs come from a boy younger than two who had a stem cell transplant for SCID, so the T cells may come from the graft donor.

This clonotype has more than one count but fewer than ten. The chain recombines TRBV4-3 with TRBJ2-1, with no clear D. V was cut by 1 base and J by 3 bases, with 13 bases left in between. CDR3 size: 16 residues. CDR1 and CDR2 from the germline V gene are LGHNA and YSLEER. The CDR3 sequence: CASSQGSRFYYNEQFF. DNA of the CDR3: TGCGCCAGCAGCCAAGGTAGTCGTTTTTACTACAATGAGCAGTTCTTC.

V gene TRBV7-6 combines with J gene TRBJ2-7; 9 bases agree with TRBD1. With 4 bases clipped from V and 2 bases from J, the junction kept 9 bases outside the gene matches. This CDR3 has 16 amino acids. CDR1 and CDR2 (germline): SGHVS, FNYEAQ. The CDR3 coding sequence is TGTGCCAGCAGCTCGGGCCCGGGACAGGGTACCTACGAGCAGTACTTC. Translated, it gives CASSSGPGQGTYEQYF.

The chain uses TRBV29-1 and TRBJ1-1; a possible D gene is TRBD1 (5 bases). Germline V lookup: CDR1 SQVTM, CDR2 ANQGSEA. V lost 4 bases, J lost 2 bases, and 17 bases lay in between. The CDR3 has 15 amino acids. DNA of the CDR3: TGCAGCGTTGTCCCCTTTAAGGGGACTAACACTGAAGCTTTCTTT. It is translated as CSVVPFKGTNTEAFF.

The rearrangement uses TRBV5-1 and TRBJ2-2, with D possibly being TRBD1 or TRBD2 (5 bases each). V lost 5 bases and J lost 0, with 14 bases in between. CDR1 is SGHRS, CDR2 YFSETQ, per germline. The CDR3 is 16 amino acids. Here the CDR3 DNA reads TGCGCCAGCAGTGAGGGGTCTGGTCCGAACACCGGGGAGCTGTTTTTT. It yields the protein CASSEGSGPNTGELFF. Looking up the rest from reference TRBV5-1 and TRBJ2-2 gives the full variable domain: KAGVTQTPRYLIKTRGQQVTLSCSPISGHRSVSWYQQTPGQGLQFLFEYFSETQRNKGNFPGRFSGRQFSNSRSEMNVSTLELGDSALYLCASSEGSGPNTGELFFGEGSRLTVL.

V and J are TRBV20-1 and TRBJ2-7; no clear D gene. CDR1 is DFQATT and CDR2 is SNEGSKA in the germline V gene (reference sequence). The CDR3 is 14 residues long. Deletions cut 0 bases from V and 2 bases from J, with 11 bases between. CDR3 loop: CSARDSEHPYEQYF. Here the CDR3 DNA reads TGCAGTGCTAGAGACTCGGAGCACCCCTACGAGCAGTACTTC.

This clonotype occurred a few times. The rearrangement uses TRBV7-2 and TRBJ1-1; D not certain. V lost 3 bases and J 1 base, leaving 12 bases between the germline ends. Germline values: CDR1 SGHTA, CDR2 FQGNSA. This CDR3 has 15 residues. CDR3 in amino acids: CASSLRRAKNTEAFF. The DNA of the CDR3 is TGTGCCAGCAGCTTGCGCAGAGCTAAGAACACTGAAGCTTTCTTT.

The chain recombines TRBV10-2 with TRBJ2-5; no clear D. The CDR3 is 13 residues long. The germline V and J ends were trimmed by 1 base and 3 bases, with 6 bases remaining between them. CDR1 and CDR2 from the germline V gene are WSHSY and SAAADI. CDR3 bases: TGCGCCAGCAGTGAGTTCTCCAAAGAGACCCAGTACTTC. It encodes CASSEFSKETQYF.

The chain recombines TRBV7-3 with TRBJ2-6, with D possibly matching TRBD2 (5 bases). Germline loops: CDR1 SGHTA, CDR2 FQGTGA. Trimming pared 1 base from V and 0 bases from J, leaving 10 bases between. The CDR3 contains 17 residues. The CDR3 coding sequence is TGTGCCAGCAGCTTAATGTCGGGAATCTCTGGGGCCAACGTCCTGACTTTC. Protein: CASSLMSGISGANVLTF.

This clonotype was observed a handful of times. The chain's CDR3 is CASSLATDAGNTIYF. CDR3 sequence (DNA): TGCGCCAGCAGCTTGGCGACAGACGCTGGAAACACCATATATTTT. J is TRBJ1-3 and V is TRBV5-1; weak D call: TRBD1 (5 bases). The germline V gene encodes CDR1 SGHRS and CDR2 YFSETQ. This CDR3 comprises 15 residues. V dropped 0 bases and J dropped 2 bases, with 9 bases sitting between them.

V and J are TRBV12-3 or TRBV12-4 and TRBJ2-1; 7 positions match TRBD2. The V and J ends lost 8 bases and 2 bases, in that order; junction bases with no gene match: 9. This CDR3 is built from 15 residues. CDR3 nucleotides: TGTGCCAGCGGAAAAGCGGGGCGGACCTACAATGAGCAGTTCTTC. The encoded protein is CASGKAGRTYNEQFF.

The chain couples TRBV2 to TRBJ2-1; unclear D gene. Trimming took off 0 bases at V and 5 bases at J, with 8 bases between the two ends. This CDR3 contains 14 residues. Germline CDR1 SNHLY, CDR2 FYNNEI. CDR3 DNA: TGTGCCAGCAGTGAAGCCTACGGGCACAATGAGCAGTTCTTC. Translated: CASSEAYGHNEQFF.

V usage is TRBV27 and J usage is TRBJ2-7; perhaps TRBD1 as D (6 bases). V was trimmed by 5 bases and J by 3 bases, leaving 17 bases between them. There are 15 residues in the CDR3. Germline V gene sequence: CDR1 MNHEY, CDR2 SMNVEV (reference sequence). The CDR3 DNA follows: TGTGCCAGCAGTCCCGGGACACGTCCTTTCTACGAGCAGTACTTC. This encodes CASSPGTRPFYEQYF.

At least ten counts were recorded for this clonotype. In nucleotides, the CDR3 is TGCAGTGCTAGAGTTAGCGGGGGCCCAGGGACCGGGGAGCTGTTTTTT. It encodes CSARVSGGPGTGELFF. This chain links TRBV20-1 with TRBJ2-2, with 9 positions matching TRBD2. Germline CDR1 and CDR2: DFQATT and SNEGSKA (reference sequence). The trim removed 1 base at V and 5 bases at J, leaving 8 bases unmatched. The CDR3 is made up of 16 amino acids.

This clonotype was seen only a few times. The V and J genes are TRBV5-1 and TRBJ2-5, with no clear D. The CDR3 loop spans 14 amino acids. Germline V gene data show CDR1 as SGHRS and CDR2 as YFSETQ. Trimming took off 2 bases at V and 0 bases at J, with 8 bases between the two ends. The chain's CDR3 is CASSLNWYQETQYF. The CDR3, as DNA: TGCGCCAGCAGCTTAAACTGGTACCAAGAGACCCAGTACTTC.